The 4 T cell receptor beta chains below come from one sample, sequenced in a study of cytomegalovirus exposure and HLA in healthy donors. Profiling relied on immunoSEQ multiplex PCR, and the TCRdb table lists in-frame clones only, not all of them. The sample holds 95,000 to 150,000 clones, under 90% seen once. Material for sequencing was PBMCs. The receptors were gathered from a woman aged 30 to 39 in good health and CMV-seronegative.

This chain connects TRBV5-4 to TRBJ2-2; 8 nucleotides line up with TRBD2. The junction had 2 bases not matched to a gene; V was cut back by 4 bases and J by 0 bases. This CDR3 region has 15 residues. Germline CDR1 SGHNT, CDR2 YYREEE (reference sequence). This chain's CDR3 is CASSPGGANTGELFF. The CDR3 coding sequence is TGTGCCAGCAGCCCCGGGGGGGCGAACACCGGGGAGCTGTTTTTT.

This sequence joins TRBV11-3 and TRBJ2-5; D remains unclear. Germline-derived CDR1 and CDR2 are SGHNT and YENEEA. This CDR3 has 14 residues. Trimming took 3 bases from V and 4 from J, leaving 12 bases between them. Here the CDR3 reads CASSFRPLGETQYF. CDR3 bases: TGTGCCAGCAGCTTCAGGCCGTTGGGAGAGACCCAGTACTTC.

This chain links TRBV6-1 with TRBJ1-1; 7 positions match TRBD1. Germline V gene lookup returns CDR1 MNHNS and CDR2 SASEGT. This CDR3 region has 17 residues. Unmatched junction bases numbered 13, after V lost 1 base and J lost 5 bases. CDR3 in amino acids: CASSEVVGEAGGTEAFF. CDR3 in DNA: TGTGCCAGCAGTGAAGTGGTTGGAGAGGCAGGGGGAACTGAAGCTTTCTTT.

The J gene is TRBJ1-6, the V gene TRBV20-1; D is ambiguous. The CDR3 spans 11 residues. CDR1 DFQATT and CDR2 SNEGSKA come from the germline V gene (reference sequence). V lost 5 bases and J lost 13, with 12 bases in between. CDR3 DNA sequence: TGCAGTGCTGGGCTGCGGGATCCCCTCCACTTT. It specifies CSAGLRDPLHF.